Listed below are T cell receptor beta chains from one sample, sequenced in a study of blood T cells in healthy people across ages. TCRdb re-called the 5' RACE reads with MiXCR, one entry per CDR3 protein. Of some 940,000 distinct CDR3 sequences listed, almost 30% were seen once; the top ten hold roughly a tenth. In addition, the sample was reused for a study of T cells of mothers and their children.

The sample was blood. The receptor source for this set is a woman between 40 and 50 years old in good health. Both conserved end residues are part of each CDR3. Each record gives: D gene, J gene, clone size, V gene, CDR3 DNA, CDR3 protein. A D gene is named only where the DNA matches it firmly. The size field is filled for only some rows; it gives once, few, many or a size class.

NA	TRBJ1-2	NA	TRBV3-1	TGTGCCAGCAGCCAAGAAAGTCCAGGGTATGGCTACACCTTC	CASSQESPGYGYTF
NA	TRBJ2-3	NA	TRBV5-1	TGCGCCAGCAGCCCCTCGACGGACCCCACAGATACGCAGTATTTT	CASSPSTDPTDTQYF
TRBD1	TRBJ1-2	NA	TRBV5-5	TGTGCCAGCAGCGCAGGACAGGGGTGTGCTAACTATGGCTACACCTTC	CASSAGQGCANYGYTF
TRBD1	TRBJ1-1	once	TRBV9	TGTGCCAGCAGCGTAGGAGCCAGGGGGACTGAAGCTTTCTTT	CASSVGARGTEAFF
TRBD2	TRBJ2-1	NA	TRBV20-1	TGCAGAGTCGATAGCGGGGGGGCGGTCAATGAGCAGTTCTTC	CRVDSGGAVNEQFF
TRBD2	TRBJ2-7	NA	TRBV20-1	TGCAGTACTAGACTCCTAGCGGGGGGGCTTCGACTTATTGAGCAGTACTTC	CSTRLLAGGLRLIEQYF
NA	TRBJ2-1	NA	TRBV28	TGTGCCAGCAGGGAGACAGACGAGCAGTTCTTC	CASRETDEQFF
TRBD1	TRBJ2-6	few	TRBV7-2	TGTGCCAGCAGCCGACCAGGGGGTTCGGGGGCCAACGTCCTGACTTTC	CASSRPGGSGANVLTF
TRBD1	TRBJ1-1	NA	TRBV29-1	TGCAGCGGGACAGGGTTCGGAAACACTGAAGCTTTCTTT	CSGTGFGNTEAFF
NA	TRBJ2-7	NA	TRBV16	TGTGCCAGCAGCCAATCGACTGACGAGCAGTACTTC	CASSQSTDEQYF
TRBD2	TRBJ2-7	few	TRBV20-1	TGCAGTGCTAGCGGCGGGGGATCGCGGGAGCAGTACTTC	CSASGGGSREQYF
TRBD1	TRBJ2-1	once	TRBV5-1	TGCGCCAGCAGCTTCCAGGGGGATTACAATGAGCGGTTCTTC	CASSFQGDYNERFF
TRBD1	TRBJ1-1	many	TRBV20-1	TGCAGGAGGGACAGGGGAGACACTGAAGCTTTCTTT	CRRDRGDTEAFF
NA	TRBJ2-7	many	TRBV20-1	TGCAGTGCTAGGGACAGTGGTTACGAGCAGTACTTC	CSARDSGYEQYF
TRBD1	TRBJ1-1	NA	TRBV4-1	TGCGCCAGCAGCCCCCATACAGGGGTGAGCACTGAAGCTTTCTTT	CASSPHTGVSTEAFF
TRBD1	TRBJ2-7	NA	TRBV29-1	TGCAGCGTTGTTTCCCAGACAGGGGCCCTCTACGAGCAGTACTTC	CSVVSQTGALYEQYF
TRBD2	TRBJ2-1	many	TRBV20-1	TGCAGTGCTACTCCGACTAGCAGCAATGAGCAGTTCTTC	CSATPTSSNEQFF
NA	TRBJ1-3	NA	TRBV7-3	TGTGTCAGCAGCTTGGCCAGCTCTGGAAACACCATATATTTT	CVSSLASSGNTIYF
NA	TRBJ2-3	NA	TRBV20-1	TGCAGTGCTAGAGTAGGGGCAGTGACAGATACGCAGTATTTT	CSARVGAVTDTQYF
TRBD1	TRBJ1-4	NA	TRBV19	TGTGCCAGTATAGGTGCAGGGGGGAGTAGTGAAAAACTGTTTTTT	CASIGAGGSSEKLFF
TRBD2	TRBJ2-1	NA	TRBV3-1	TGTGCCAGCAGCCAAGGAGGTCTAGCGGGTCTCTCCTACAATGAGCAGTTCTTC	CASSQGGLAGLSYNEQFF
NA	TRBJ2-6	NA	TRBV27	TGTGCCAGCAGTTTATCAGGGTCTGGGACCAACGTCCTGACTTTC	CASSLSGSGTNVLTF
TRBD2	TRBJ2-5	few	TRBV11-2	TGTGCCAGCACCCTGGGGGGGGGTTTTGCTGAGACCCAGTACTTC	CASTLGGGFAETQYF
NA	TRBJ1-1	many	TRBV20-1	TGCAGTGCTAGGCCTCTCGGGGAAGGCACTGAAGCTTTCTTT	CSARPLGEGTEAFF
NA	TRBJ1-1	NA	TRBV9	TGTACCAGCAGCGAGGGTGTGCTCACTGAAGCTTTCTTT	CTSSEGVLTEAFF
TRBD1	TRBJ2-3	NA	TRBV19	TGTGCCAGTAGTATACCGGGACAGGGCTCAGATACGCAGTATTTT	CASSIPGQGSDTQYF
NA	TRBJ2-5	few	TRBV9	TGTGCCAGCAGCCACGGAGGGGGGGCCGGCCAAGAGACCCAGTACTTC	CASSHGGGAGQETQYF
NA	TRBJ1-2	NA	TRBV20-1	TGCAGTGCTAGAGAAGGGGACTATGGCTACACCTTC	CSAREGDYGYTF
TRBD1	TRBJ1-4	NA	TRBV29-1	TGCAGCGTTGAAGCACGACAGGGTAATGAAAAACTGTTTTTT	CSVEARQGNEKLFF
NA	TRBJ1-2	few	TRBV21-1	TGTGCCAGCAGCAAAGAATGCGACATCGACTATGGCTACACCTTC	CASSKECDIDYGYTF
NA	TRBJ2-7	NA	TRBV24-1	TGTGCCACCAAAAAGGCCTACGAGCAGTACTTC	CATKKAYEQYF
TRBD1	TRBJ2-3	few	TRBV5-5	TGTGCCAGCAGCTCTCCAGGGGGAGCAGATACGCAGTATTTT	CASSSPGGADTQYF
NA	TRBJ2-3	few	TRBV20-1	TGCAGTGCCATGGTCCCCGGGGGTACGCAGTATTTT	CSAMVPGGTQYF
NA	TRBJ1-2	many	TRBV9	TGTGCCAGCAGCGCCGGGGGGAATTGGGGCTACACCTTC	CASSAGGNWGYTF
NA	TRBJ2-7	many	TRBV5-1	TGTGCCAGCAGTTTAGTGGGGGGCTCCTACGAGCAGTACTTC	CASSLVGGSYEQYF
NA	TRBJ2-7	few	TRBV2	TGTGCCAGCACCGTAGAAAGCTCCTACAATGAGCAGTACTTC	CASTVESSYNEQYF
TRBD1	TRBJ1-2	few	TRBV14	TGTGCCAGCAGTCTGATACAGGGGGCTAACTATGGCTACACCTTC	CASSLIQGANYGYTF
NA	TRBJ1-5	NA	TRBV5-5	TGTGCCAGCAGCTTACAGGAGTATCAGCCCCAGCATTTT	CASSLQEYQPQHF
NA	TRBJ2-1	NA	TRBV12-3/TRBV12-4	TGTGCCAGCAGTTTATACAATGGGCAGTTCTTC	CASSLYNGQFF
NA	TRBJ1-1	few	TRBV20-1	TGCAGTGCTAGGTCAGCTAGGTTAATAACTGAAGCTTTCTTT	CSARSARLITEAFF
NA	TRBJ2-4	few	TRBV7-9	TGTGCCAGCAGCTTAGATGGGATAAACACTCAGTACTTC	CASSLDGINTQYF